Following are 20 T cell receptor beta chains from one sample sequenced in a study of cytomegalovirus exposure and HLA in healthy donors. This table comes from immunoSEQ multiplex PCR, and its TCRdb copy is limited to in-frame clones, with some not included. The data contain roughly 330,000 clones, roughly nine tenths of them singletons. The sequenced material came from PBMCs. The source is a woman in her thirties in good health and CMV-seropositive.

This rearrangement joins TRBV28 to TRBJ2-7; D ambiguous. The germline CDR1 and CDR2 sequences are MDHEN and SYDVKM. Deletions cut 3 bases from V and 2 bases from J, with 20 bases between. This CDR3 is 17 amino acids long. The CDR3 sequence: CASSLTRAVSFTYEQYF. CDR3 nucleotides: TGTGCCAGCAGTTTGACCCGTGCGGTTTCATTTACCTACGAGCAGTACTTC.

The chain links TRBV2 to TRBJ1-1, with D possibly being TRBD1 (6 bases). Germline CDR1 and CDR2: SNHLY and FYNNEI. V was cut by 9 bases and J by 7 bases, with 18 bases left in between. There are 13 residues in the CDR3. The DNA for the CDR3 is TGTGCCAGTGGCCAAGGACAGAGACTTGAAGCTTTCTTT. Amino acids: CASGQGQRLEAFF.

This clone was observed a single time. The chain combines TRBV4-3 with TRBJ1-2; 8 bases align to TRBD1. Germline values: CDR1 LGHNA, CDR2 YSLEER. V was pared by 4 bases and J by 8 bases, with 15 bases of the junction left unmatched. The CDR3 runs 16 residues. The CDR3 DNA follows: TGCGCCAGCAGCCCAGGGGTCCGGACAGGGTTGAAGGGCTACACCTTC. Its translation: CASSPGVRTGLKGYTF.

The chain combines TRBV29-1 with TRBJ1-1, with 9 nucleotides matching TRBD1. The V and J ends lost 1 base and 5 bases, in that order; junction bases with no gene match: 2. The CDR3 loop spans 13 amino acids. Germline lookup yields CDR1 SQVTM and CDR2 ANQGSEA. The CDR3 DNA is TGCAGCGTTGAAGGGACAGGGGATACTGAAGCTTTCTTT. Its translation is CSVEGTGDTEAFF.

The chain joins TRBV29-1 to TRBJ2-1; 7 nucleotides match TRBD1. The CDR3 covers 12 residues. Germline assignment: CDR1 SQVTM and CDR2 ANQGSEA. The V and J ends lost 3 bases and 9 bases, in that order; junction bases with no gene match: 5. This CDR3 is CSVERDRVEQFF. The CDR3 nucleotides are TGCAGCGTTGAGAGAGACAGGGTTGAGCAGTTCTTC.

The gene calls are TRBV13 and TRBJ1-4; D uncertain. V gave up 2 bases and J gave up 4 bases, with 2 bases separating them. The germline CDR1 and CDR2 sequences are PRHDT and FYEKMQ (reference sequence). The CDR3 contains 12 residues. CDR3 sequence (DNA): TGTGCCAGCAGCTTACGTAATGAAAAACTGTTTTTT. Encoded protein: CASSLRNEKLFF.

This chain uses TRBV19 with TRBJ2-5, with 8 bases lining up with TRBD2. V lost 1 base, J lost 5 bases, and 6 bases stayed unmatched. The CDR3 runs 15 residues. The germline CDR1 and CDR2 sequences are LNHDA and SQIVND (reference sequence). CDR3 in DNA: TGTGCCAGTAGTATAGCCCCCGGGGGGGGTGAGACCCAGTACTTC. Protein: CASSIAPGGGETQYF. The full variable domain, rest sourced from reference TRBV19 and TRBJ2-5, is DGGITQSPKYLFRKEGQNVTLSCEQNLNHDAMYWYRQDPGQGLRLIYYSQIVNDFQKGDIAEGYSVSREKKESFPLTVTSAQKNPTAFYLCASSIAPGGGETQYFGPGTRLLVL.

This chain links TRBV6-6 with TRBJ1-3; 8 positions match TRBD1. Germline V gene sequence: CDR1 MNHNY, CDR2 SVGAGI (reference sequence). This CDR3 region has 16 residues. V shed 7 bases, J shed 0 bases, and the junction held 8 bases outside the gene matches. The CDR3 DNA is TGTGCCAGCACCTCGACAGGGGAAGGCTCTGGAAACACCATATATTTT. Protein product: CASTSTGEGSGNTIYF.

A few counts support this clone. The chain links TRBV6-1 to TRBJ2-7; D may match TRBD1 or TRBD2 (5 bases each). CDR1 and CDR2 (germline): MNHNS, SASEGT. This CDR3 spans 13 amino acids. Trimming pared 3 bases from V and 6 bases from J, leaving 12 bases between. The CDR3: CASSDLSRGEQYF. In DNA form, the CDR3 reads TGTGCCAGCAGTGATCTGTCGAGGGGCGAGCAGTACTTC.

This clone was found a few times. The chain recombines TRBV7-3 with TRBJ1-2; D is undetermined. V lost 5 bases and J lost 2, with 12 bases in between. Germline loops: CDR1 SGHTA, CDR2 FQGTGA. CDR3 length: 14 amino acids. The DNA for the CDR3 is TGTGCCAGCAGCACCCTGGGAGGGAACTATGGCTACACCTTC. Translation gives CASSTLGGNYGYTF.

The rearrangement uses TRBV10-2 and TRBJ2-7, with D maybe TRBD2 (6 bases). Germline V gene sequence: CDR1 WSHSY, CDR2 SAAADI. The CDR3 is 19 amino acids. V lost 7 bases to trimming and J lost 3 bases, with 31 bases between them. The CDR3 DNA is TGCGCCAGCATGGGGCCATGGGAGGCCCGTCAGCGAAATAACTACGAGCAGTACTTC. Protein: CASMGPWEARQRNNYEQYF.

The V call is TRBV19, the J call TRBJ2-7, with 9 bases matching TRBD2. The V gene's germline CDR1 is LNHDA and CDR2 SQIVND (reference sequence). With V trimmed by 5 bases and J by 3 bases, 5 bases remained unmatched. CDR3 length: 14 residues. CDR3: CASSWAGGNYEQYF. CDR3 DNA: TGTGCCAGTAGTTGGGCGGGGGGGAACTACGAGCAGTACTTC.

The rearrangement joins TRBV19 to TRBJ2-5, with 9 bases matching TRBD1. The CDR3 length is 13 residues. CDR1 is LNHDA, CDR2 SQIVND, per germline (reference sequence). V trimming: 8 bases; J trimming: 5 bases; junction bases outside the gene matches: 6. The CDR3 sequence: CASGTGLDETQYF. CDR3 nucleotide sequence: TGTGCCAGTGGGACAGGGTTGGATGAGACCCAGTACTTC.

V usage is TRBV7-6 and J usage is TRBJ2-7; D is ambiguous. Looked up from germline, CDR1 is SGHVS and CDR2 is FNYEAQ. The V end lost 6 bases, the J end lost 3 bases, and 9 bases lay between the germline ends. CDR3 length: 12 amino acids. The CDR3: CASRGASYEQYF. CDR3 nucleotide sequence: TGTGCCAGCAGAGGTGCCAGCTACGAGCAGTACTTC.

This sequence joins TRBV15 and TRBJ2-3; 7 nucleotides line up with TRBD2. The CDR3 has 14 residues. J gave up 3 bases and V 1 base, and 1 base lay outside the gene matches. Germline V lookup: CDR1 LNHNV, CDR2 YYDKDF (reference sequence). The CDR3 loop reads CATSRGLATDTQYF. The CDR3 nucleotides are TGTGCCACCAGCAGAGGACTAGCAACAGATACGCAGTATTTT.

This clone was picked up a small number of times. This chain joins TRBV6-4 and TRBJ1-5; no reliable D call. The CDR3 sequence is 14 residues long. Germline V lookup: CDR1 MRHNA, CDR2 SNTAGT. V lost 4 bases and J lost 4, with 11 bases in between. The CDR3 sequence: CASSAEGGNQPQHF. CDR3 sequence (DNA): TGTGCCAGCAGTGCGGAGGGAGGGAATCAGCCCCAGCATTTT.

This clone was observed once. V usage is TRBV30 and J usage is TRBJ1-1, with 9 positions matching TRBD1. The CDR3 totals 13 residues. The germline gives CDR1 GTSNPN, CDR2 SVGIG (reference sequence). The J segment lost 7 bases and the V segment lost 3 bases, leaving 6 bases of the junction unmatched. The CDR3 DNA reads as TGTGCCTGGAGCTGGACAGGGGCAGTTGAAGCTTTCTTT. This encodes CAWSWTGAVEAFF.

This sequence joins TRBV28 and TRBJ1-2; 11 nucleotides match TRBD1. The junction had 6 bases not matched to a gene; V was cut back by 2 bases and J by 4 bases. Germline CDR1 and CDR2: MDHEN and SYDVKM. The CDR3 sequence is 16 residues long. The CDR3 bases are TGTGCCAGCAGTTTAGAGGACAGGGGGCGCTTCTATGGCTACACCTTC. Translating it yields CASSLEDRGRFYGYTF.

This chain connects TRBV23-1 to TRBJ2-2, with 7 bases matching TRBD1. TRBV23-1 is labeled an ORF, and its function is uncertain. V shed 2 bases and J 4 bases; nucleotides not matched to a gene: 1. The CDR3 extends over 14 amino acids. Here the CDR3 reads CASSQGQATGELFF. CDR3 nucleotide sequence: TGCGCCAGCAGTCAAGGACAGGCCACCGGGGAGCTGTTTTTT.

The chain is built from TRBV2 and TRBJ2-1; D might be TRBD1 (6 bases). This CDR3 comprises 17 residues. The V and J ends lost 6 bases and 1 base respectively, with 19 bases between them. In germline, CDR1 is SNHLY, CDR2 FYNNEI. CDR3 nucleotide sequence: TGTGCCAGCAGAGGTTTTCACAGGGAGACTTCCTACAATGAGCAGTTCTTC. It codes for CASRGFHRETSYNEQFF.